This TCR beta chain was found in a study of identical twins. The study's findings and limits: Zero-insertion analyses might be partly confounded by invariant T cells like MAIT and iNKT. Memory repertoires showed no such pattern, whereas abundant cord blood beta clonotypes carried fewer insertions. Donors were not followed over many years; analysis was cross-sectional.

TCRdb used MiXCR to reprocess the 5' RACE reads, holding one entry per CDR3 protein. The repertoire includes just over 450,000 distinct CDR3 sequences, 14% of them detected once, and over 0.5% sits in the top ten. This clonotype was observed a handful of times. The antigen is not known. Germline CDR1 reads GTSNPN; CDR2 reads SVGIG (reference sequence). The CDR3 covers 13 residues. The germline V and J ends were trimmed by 5 bases and 9 bases, with 17 bases remaining between them. The same sample was also used in a study of yellow fever vaccine responses in identical twins.

V gene TRBV30 combines with J gene TRBJ2-1, with D perhaps matching TRBD1 or TRBD2 (5 bases each). The clonotype was recovered from a woman aged 18-35 years in good health. The sequenced sample consisted of CD4+ T cells sorted from blood. The CDR3 bases are TGTGCCTGGGCGCTCGGGGCTAAGATTGAGCAGTTCTTC. Translated, it gives CAWALGAKIEQFF.